This passage covers 14 T cell receptor beta chains from one sample sequenced in a study of early T cells in non-severe SARS-CoV-2 infection. MiXCR was run by TCRdb on the 5' RACE reads, yielding one entry per CDR3 protein. The table records tens of thousands of distinct CDR3 sequences, approximately 5.6% of them present only once. Sample: whole blood. These receptor sequences come from an adult who was a healthcare worker with PCR-confirmed SARS-CoV-2 infection or an uninfected control (not recorded which).

This clonotype came up many times. The chain uses TRBV5-6 and TRBJ2-3, with D possibly matching TRBD2 (5 bases). Germline V lookup: CDR1 SGHDT, CDR2 YYEEEE. The V gene lost 4 bases and the J gene lost 4 bases, with 16 bases spanning the gap. The CDR3 extends over 15 amino acids. The chain's CDR3 is CASSINPGVADTQYF. The DNA for the CDR3 is TGTGCCAGCAGCATCAACCCCGGGGTGGCAGATACGCAGTATTTT.

This clonotype appeared a few times. V and J are TRBV11-2 and TRBJ2-7; 7 bases align to TRBD2. V lost 5 bases to trimming and J lost 2 bases; unmatched junction nucleotides: 9. CDR1 SGHAT and CDR2 FQNNGV come from the germline V gene. The CDR3 runs to 15 residues. This CDR3 is CASSAVAGATYEQYF. The CDR3 region has the DNA TGTGCCAGCAGCGCGGTCGCGGGAGCAACCTACGAGCAGTACTTC.

In this sample, this clonotype turned up many times. V gene TRBV11-3 combines with J gene TRBJ2-1, with D perhaps TRBD1 or TRBD2 (5 bases each). This CDR3 has 15 residues. Deletions cut 0 bases from V and 0 bases from J, with 6 bases between. Germline V gene sequence: CDR1 SGHNT, CDR2 YENEEA. The CDR3 DNA sequence: TGTGCCAGCAGCTTAGAGGGACCCTCCTACAATGAGCAGTTCTTC. It is translated as CASSLEGPSYNEQFF.

This chain connects TRBV7-2 to TRBJ2-5; D might be TRBD2 (6 bases). Germline V CDR1 and CDR2: SGHTA, FQGNSA. V lost 1 base and J lost 2, with 14 bases in between. The length of the CDR3 is 16 residues. The CDR3 bases are TGTGCCAGCAGCTTAGTGGCGGGAAGACTTCAAGAGACCCAGTACTTC. Its translation is CASSLVAGRLQETQYF.

The V call is TRBV27, the J call TRBJ1-6, with TRBD1 matching over 10 bases. The V and J ends lost 7 bases and 7 bases, in that order; junction bases with no gene match: 10. CDR3 length: 16 amino acids. Germline CDR1 MNHEY, CDR2 SMNVEV (reference sequence). CDR3 bases: TGTGCCAGCACCAAATCCCCGGGACAGGGGAATTCACCCCTCCACTTT. Its protein product is CASTKSPGQGNSPLHF.

The V and J genes are TRBV11-2 and TRBJ2-1, with D possibly matching TRBD2 (6 bases). V lost 8 bases and J lost 5, with 16 bases in between. The CDR3 extends over 14 amino acids. Germline values: CDR1 SGHAT, CDR2 FQNNGV. The CDR3 protein is CASGAGTKNNEQFF. The CDR3, as DNA: TGTGCCAGCGGGGCGGGGACGAAAAACAATGAGCAGTTCTTC.

This clonotype appeared a few times. V is TRBV7-2 and J is TRBJ2-7, with D uncertain. This CDR3 contains 13 residues. The ends were cut back, 5 bases at V and 7 bases at J, with 15 bases in the middle. Germline loops: CDR1 SGHTA, CDR2 FQGNSA. The CDR3 loop reads CASSLPQAWEQYF. CDR3 nucleotides: TGTGCCAGCAGCCTTCCGCAGGCCTGGGAGCAGTACTTC.

The chain links TRBV4-1 to TRBJ1-2; D ambiguous. CDR1 and CDR2 (germline): MGHRA, YSYEKL. V lost 0 bases and J 4 bases, leaving 12 bases between the germline ends. The CDR3 is 15 residues long. CDR3 region: CASSQEFRTLYGYTF. CDR3 in DNA: TGCGCCAGCAGCCAAGAGTTTCGTACGCTCTATGGCTACACCTTC.

This chain joins TRBV7-6 and TRBJ2-5; TRBD2 matches at 7 bases. The CDR3 totals 14 residues. Germline CDR1 is SGHVS and CDR2 is FNYEAQ. V was clipped by 5 bases and J by 3 bases; unmatched bases: 6. The CDR3 loop is CASSPSAGEETQYF. CDR3 nucleotide sequence: TGTGCCAGCAGCCCCAGTGCGGGGGAAGAGACCCAGTACTTC.

This clonotype is labeled as medium-sized. The chain recombines TRBV20-1 with TRBJ1-2, with D uncertain. Germline CDR1 DFQATT, CDR2 SNEGSKA (reference sequence). The V end was cut by 3 bases, the J end by 8 bases, with 16 bases between. The CDR3 is 13 residues long. The CDR3 spells CSASGVLSRGYTF. Here the CDR3 DNA reads TGCAGTGCTAGCGGGGTGCTATCCCGAGGCTACACCTTC.

This clonotype showed up many times. V and J are TRBV9 and TRBJ2-4; D perhaps matches TRBD1 (5 bases). Germline assignment: CDR1 SGDLS and CDR2 YYNGEE. The CDR3 is 20 amino acids. Deletions cut 3 bases from V and 0 bases from J, with 25 bases between. The CDR3 sequence: CASSDNDARDSYRAKNIQYF. Here the CDR3 DNA reads TGTGCCAGCAGCGATAACGATGCGAGAGACAGCTATCGAGCCAAAAACATTCAGTACTTC.

This clonotype was picked up many times. This chain links TRBV19 with TRBJ1-5; D not resolved. Trimming stripped 8 bases from V and 0 bases from J, with 8 bases between. Germline assignment: CDR1 LNHDA and CDR2 SQIVND (reference sequence). The CDR3 loop spans 13 amino acids. The CDR3 sequence: CASDDVSNQPQHF. The CDR3, as DNA: TGTGCCAGTGATGACGTTAGCAATCAGCCCCAGCATTTT.

This sequence joins TRBV11-2 and TRBJ2-5; TRBD2 agrees at 7 bases. CDR1 and CDR2 (germline): SGHAT, FQNNGV. V was pared by 3 bases and J by 2 bases, with 3 bases of the junction left unmatched. This CDR3 is built from 14 residues. Here the CDR3 reads CASSFRGGQETQYF. The CDR3 DNA reads as TGTGCCAGCAGCTTCCGCGGGGGTCAAGAGACCCAGTACTTC.

This clonotype was seen ten or more times. The chain carries TRBV11-2 and TRBJ2-5; D might be TRBD1 or TRBD2, each matching 6 bases. The V end was cut by 1 base, the J end by 5 bases, with 17 bases between. Germline lookup yields CDR1 SGHAT and CDR2 FQNNGV. The CDR3 totals 16 residues. The CDR3 region is CASSLVSGGGRETQYF. CDR3 DNA: TGTGCCAGCAGCTTAGTTAGCGGAGGGGGTCGGGAGACCCAGTACTTC.